These T cell receptor beta chains were read from a single sample in a study of blood T cell repertoires in COVID-19. TCRdb's table, derived via immunoSEQ multiplex PCR, lists solely in-frame clones and lacks some. The sample lists 43,000 or so clones, roughly 89% occurring once. Sequencing used peripheral blood. The receptors come from a man between 60 and 75 years old with active COVID-19. CDR3s include the opening cysteine and the closing phenylalanine or tryptophan. The D gene is left open where the match is weak. Some rows mark clone size as missing; the rest say once, few, many or name a class of expanded clone.

v_call: TRBV12-5
j_call: TRBJ2-2
d_call: .
clone_size: .
cdr3_nt: TGTGCTAGTGGTTCGGACTTTATGTCGAACACCGGGGAGCTGTTTTTT
cdr3_aa: CASGSDFMSNTGELFF

v_call: TRBV6-6
j_call: TRBJ2-2
d_call: TRBD2
clone_size: few
cdr3_nt: TGTGCCAGCAGTAGAAGGACTAGCGGCAACACCGGGGAGCTGTTTTTT
cdr3_aa: CASSRRTSGNTGELFF

v_call: TRBV6-5
j_call: TRBJ1-4
d_call: TRBD1
clone_size: few
cdr3_nt: TGTGCCAGCAGCCCCACAGGGGTTGGCGGAAAACTGTTTTTT
cdr3_aa: CASSPTGVGGKLFF

v_call: TRBV29-1
j_call: TRBJ2-1
d_call: TRBD2
clone_size: .
cdr3_nt: TGCAGCGTGGGGGGGACTAGCGGGAGCGGTGAGCAGTTCTTC
cdr3_aa: CSVGGTSGSGEQFF

v_call: TRBV9
j_call: TRBJ2-3
d_call: TRBD2
clone_size: .
cdr3_nt: TGTGCCAGCAGCTCTCGATCGGGGGGGAGTGGCACAGATACGCAGTATTTT
cdr3_aa: CASSSRSGGSGTDTQYF

v_call: TRBV4-3
j_call: TRBJ2-1
d_call: .
clone_size: few
cdr3_nt: TGCGCCAGCAGCCAATTCACTAGCAATGAGCAGTTCTTC
cdr3_aa: CASSQFTSNEQFF

v_call: TRBV7-7
j_call: TRBJ2-5
d_call: .
clone_size: .
cdr3_nt: TGTGCTAGCAGCTTAGTATACGGGGAGTCTGGGACCCAGTACTTC
cdr3_aa: CASSLVYGESGTQYF

v_call: TRBV28
j_call: TRBJ2-5
d_call: .
clone_size: .
cdr3_nt: TGTGCCAGCAGTCTCCCACAGGATAGAGAGACCCAGTACTTC
cdr3_aa: CASSLPQDRETQYF

v_call: TRBV12-3/TRBV12-4
j_call: TRBJ1-1
d_call: .
clone_size: medium-sized
cdr3_nt: TGTGCCAGCCAAAGGGGGGGGAGAACTGAAGCTTTCTTT
cdr3_aa: CASQRGGRTEAFF

v_call: TRBV24-1
j_call: TRBJ2-6
d_call: .
clone_size: .
cdr3_nt: TGTGCCACCAGTGCAGGGAACTCTGGGGCCAACGTCCTGACTTTC
cdr3_aa: CATSAGNSGANVLTF

v_call: TRBV10-3
j_call: TRBJ1-5
d_call: TRBD1
clone_size: medium-sized
cdr3_nt: TGTGCGAGTGGGACAGCAGATAGCAATCAGCCCCAGCATTTT
cdr3_aa: CASGTADSNQPQHF

v_call: TRBV19
j_call: TRBJ1-3
d_call: TRBD1
clone_size: .
cdr3_nt: TGTGCCAGTAGTACGGGACAGGTGCCTGGAAACACCATATATTTT
cdr3_aa: CASSTGQVPGNTIYF

v_call: TRBV11-3
j_call: TRBJ2-2
d_call: .
clone_size: .
cdr3_nt: TGTGCCAGCAGCGCAACAGGGACATCGGGGACCGGGGAGCTGTTTTTT
cdr3_aa: CASSATGTSGTGELFF

v_call: TRBV5-8
j_call: TRBJ2-1
d_call: TRBD1
clone_size: .
cdr3_nt: TGTGCCAGCAGCCTACGGGACAGGGGTATTAATGAGCAGTTCTTC
cdr3_aa: CASSLRDRGINEQFF

v_call: TRBV29-1
j_call: TRBJ2-1
d_call: TRBD2
clone_size: .
cdr3_nt: TGCAGCGTTGGGGGGGGGTCCAACAATGAGCAGTTCTTC
cdr3_aa: CSVGGGSNNEQFF

v_call: TRBV28
j_call: TRBJ1-1
d_call: .
clone_size: .
cdr3_nt: TGTGCCAGCAGTTACAGGTCGGGTGGTGAAGCTTTCTTT
cdr3_aa: CASSYRSGGEAFF

v_call: TRBV11-3
j_call: TRBJ1-3
d_call: .
clone_size: .
cdr3_nt: TGTGCCAGCAGCTCGGGTCCCGGAAACACCATATATTTT
cdr3_aa: CASSSGPGNTIYF

v_call: TRBV6-5
j_call: TRBJ1-1
d_call: TRBD1
clone_size: once
cdr3_nt: TGTGCCAGCAGTTTAACGACAGGGGGCAGCGCTGAGGCTTTCTTT
cdr3_aa: CASSLTTGGSAEAFF

v_call: TRBV6-5
j_call: TRBJ2-3
d_call: .
clone_size: .
cdr3_nt: TGTGCCAGGGGCAGTGATCGCACAGATACGCAGTATTTT
cdr3_aa: CARGSDRTDTQYF

v_call: TRBV3-1/TRBV3-2
j_call: TRBJ1-4
d_call: TRBD1
clone_size: .
cdr3_nt: TGTGCCAGCAGCCAAGGGGACAGGGGGTATGAAAAACTGTTTTTT
cdr3_aa: CASSQGDRGYEKLFF

v_call: TRBV2
j_call: TRBJ2-7
d_call: .
clone_size: few
cdr3_nt: TGTGCCAGCAAGGGGGACGGGACCTACGAGCAGTACTTC
cdr3_aa: CASKGDGTYEQYF

v_call: TRBV4-3
j_call: TRBJ2-5
d_call: TRBD2
clone_size: .
cdr3_nt: TGCGCCAGCAGCCAAAGGGGGGCGGGGGGCGAGGAAGAGACCCAGTACTTC
cdr3_aa: CASSQRGAGGEEETQYF

v_call: TRBV28
j_call: TRBJ1-1
d_call: TRBD1
clone_size: .
cdr3_nt: TGTGCCAGCAGTTTAAACGACAGGGGGAACACTGAAGCTTTCTTT
cdr3_aa: CASSLNDRGNTEAFF

v_call: TRBV28
j_call: TRBJ1-1
d_call: .
clone_size: many
cdr3_nt: TGTGCCAGCAGTTTTCCGACTTCGCGGCAGAACACTGAAGCTTTCTTT
cdr3_aa: CASSFPTSRQNTEAFF

v_call: TRBV19
j_call: TRBJ2-7
d_call: TRBD1
clone_size: .
cdr3_nt: TGTGCCAGTAGTACCCGGACAGGAGGCTCCTACGAGCAGTACTTC
cdr3_aa: CASSTRTGGSYEQYF

v_call: TRBV2
j_call: TRBJ1-2
d_call: TRBD1
clone_size: .
cdr3_nt: TGTGCCAGCAGTGAAGCGAGGGGGACAGGGGGCGCCTATGGCTACACCTTC
cdr3_aa: CASSEARGTGGAYGYTF

v_call: TRBV11-2
j_call: TRBJ2-1
d_call: TRBD1
clone_size: .
cdr3_nt: TGTGCCAGCAGTTCCGCCAGCGGACAGGGAGGACCATCCTACAATGAGCAGTTCTTC
cdr3_aa: CASSSASGQGGPSYNEQFF

v_call: TRBV6-5
j_call: TRBJ1-1
d_call: TRBD1
clone_size: few
cdr3_nt: TGTGCCAGCAGCCTCGGTGGGACAGGGGGGAGAGCTTTCTTT
cdr3_aa: CASSLGGTGGRAFF

v_call: TRBV9
j_call: TRBJ2-2
d_call: TRBD2
clone_size: .
cdr3_nt: TGTGCCAGCAGCGTAGGTACTAGCGGGACCACCGGGGAGCTGTTTTTT
cdr3_aa: CASSVGTSGTTGELFF

v_call: TRBV6-5
j_call: TRBJ2-1
d_call: TRBD2
clone_size: .
cdr3_nt: TGTGCCACCTCAGCGGGGGGACTCAATGAGCAGTTCTTC
cdr3_aa: CATSAGGLNEQFF

v_call: TRBV18
j_call: TRBJ2-2
d_call: .
clone_size: .
cdr3_nt: TGTGCCAGCTCACCCCTTGGGAGCTCGGCCGGGGAGCTGTTTTTT
cdr3_aa: CASSPLGSSAGELFF

v_call: TRBV11-1
j_call: TRBJ2-7
d_call: .
clone_size: .
cdr3_nt: TGTGCCAGCAGCCCCCATCGAGCTCGCGAGCAGTACTTC
cdr3_aa: CASSPHRAREQYF

v_call: TRBV9
j_call: TRBJ2-7
d_call: .
clone_size: .
cdr3_nt: TGTGCCAGCAGCGTAGATGTCGCGCACTCCTACGAGCAGTACTTC
cdr3_aa: CASSVDVAHSYEQYF

v_call: TRBV24-1
j_call: TRBJ2-3
d_call: TRBD1
clone_size: .
cdr3_nt: TGTGCCACCAGTGAGGACAGGACAGGAACTGACACAGATACGCAGTATTTT
cdr3_aa: CATSEDRTGTDTDTQYF

v_call: TRBV6-5
j_call: TRBJ2-7
d_call: TRBD1
clone_size: .
cdr3_nt: TGTGCCAGCAGTTACGGACGGGACAGGGGCTACGAGCAGTACTTC
cdr3_aa: CASSYGRDRGYEQYF

v_call: TRBV7-8
j_call: TRBJ1-5
d_call: TRBD1
clone_size: once
cdr3_nt: TGTGCCAGCGGAGGACAGGTTGTGGGCAATCAGCCCCAGCATTTT
cdr3_aa: CASGGQVVGNQPQHF

v_call: TRBV11-2
j_call: TRBJ2-7
d_call: TRBD1
clone_size: .
cdr3_nt: TGTGCCAGCAGCTTGGACAGGGGGCGAGACGAGCAGTACTTC
cdr3_aa: CASSLDRGRDEQYF

v_call: TRBV13
j_call: TRBJ2-3
d_call: .
clone_size: .
cdr3_nt: TGTGCCAGCAGCTTAGGGGCGGGTCCCAGCACAGATACGCAGTATTTT
cdr3_aa: CASSLGAGPSTDTQYF

v_call: TRBV19
j_call: TRBJ2-3
d_call: .
clone_size: .
cdr3_nt: TGTGCCAGTAGTGCCCGACTAGTCACAGATACGCAGTATTTT
cdr3_aa: CASSARLVTDTQYF

v_call: TRBV5-1
j_call: TRBJ2-1
d_call: TRBD2
clone_size: once
cdr3_nt: TGCGCCAGCAGCTTAAGCGGGAGAGCGAATGAGCAGTTCTTC
cdr3_aa: CASSLSGRANEQFF

v_call: TRBV7-2
j_call: TRBJ1-2
d_call: .
clone_size: .
cdr3_nt: TGTGCCAGCAGCTTAGCGTATCCGGGTAGCTATGGCTACACCTTC
cdr3_aa: CASSLAYPGSYGYTF

v_call: TRBV7-2
j_call: TRBJ2-4
d_call: TRBD2
clone_size: .
cdr3_nt: TGTGCCAGCAGCTTACGAGCGGGGATAGCCAAAAACATTCAGTACTTC
cdr3_aa: CASSLRAGIAKNIQYF

v_call: TRBV6-6
j_call: TRBJ1-1
d_call: .
clone_size: .
cdr3_nt: TGTGCCAGCAGTTACTCGGAGGGGAACACTGAAGCTTTCTTT
cdr3_aa: CASSYSEGNTEAFF

v_call: TRBV7-9
j_call: TRBJ2-7
d_call: .
clone_size: .
cdr3_nt: TGTGCCAGCAGCTTAGCTCTGGGCGCAGGCCCCTACGAGCAGTACTTC
cdr3_aa: CASSLALGAGPYEQYF

v_call: TRBV24-1
j_call: TRBJ1-2
d_call: TRBD1
clone_size: .
cdr3_nt: TGTGCCACCAGTGATGAAGACAGGGTTCGGGGCTACACCTTC
cdr3_aa: CATSDEDRVRGYTF

v_call: TRBV7-3
j_call: TRBJ1-4
d_call: .
clone_size: .
cdr3_nt: TGTGCCAGCAGCTTAAGCGGGCGGTCGGATGAAAAACTGTTTTTT
cdr3_aa: CASSLSGRSDEKLFF

v_call: TRBV7-6
j_call: TRBJ2-1
d_call: .
clone_size: .
cdr3_nt: TGTGCCAGCAGCCTATCCCATAACGTCGGGGAGCAGTTCTTC
cdr3_aa: CASSLSHNVGEQFF

v_call: TRBV27
j_call: TRBJ1-5
d_call: .
clone_size: .
cdr3_nt: TGTGCCAGCAGTTTGGAGGGAATTAGCAATCAGCCCCAGCATTTT
cdr3_aa: CASSLEGISNQPQHF

v_call: TRBV5-4
j_call: TRBJ2-1
d_call: .
clone_size: .
cdr3_nt: TGTGCCAGCAGCTCCCAGGGGATGGGATACAATGAGCAGTTCTTC
cdr3_aa: CASSSQGMGYNEQFF

v_call: TRBV6-5
j_call: TRBJ1-5
d_call: TRBD1
clone_size: few
cdr3_nt: TGTGCCACTCGGACAGGGTTCGATCAGCCCCAGCATTTT
cdr3_aa: CATRTGFDQPQHF

v_call: TRBV7-9
j_call: TRBJ2-1
d_call: .
clone_size: .
cdr3_nt: TGTGCCAGCAGCTTAGGATTGGGGCGGAACTACAATGAGCAGTTCTTC
cdr3_aa: CASSLGLGRNYNEQFF

v_call: TRBV5-6
j_call: TRBJ2-7
d_call: .
clone_size: .
cdr3_nt: TGTGCCAGCAGCGTCGCGGACGAGCAGTACTTC
cdr3_aa: CASSVADEQYF

v_call: TRBV2
j_call: TRBJ1-5
d_call: .
clone_size: .
cdr3_nt: TGTGCCAGCAGTGAAGCGGTCAGGGGCAATCAGCCCCAGCATTTT
cdr3_aa: CASSEAVRGNQPQHF

v_call: TRBV4-3
j_call: TRBJ1-1
d_call: .
clone_size: few
cdr3_nt: TGCGCCAGCAGCCAAGACAGGGCAAACACTGAAGCTTTCTTT
cdr3_aa: CASSQDRANTEAFF